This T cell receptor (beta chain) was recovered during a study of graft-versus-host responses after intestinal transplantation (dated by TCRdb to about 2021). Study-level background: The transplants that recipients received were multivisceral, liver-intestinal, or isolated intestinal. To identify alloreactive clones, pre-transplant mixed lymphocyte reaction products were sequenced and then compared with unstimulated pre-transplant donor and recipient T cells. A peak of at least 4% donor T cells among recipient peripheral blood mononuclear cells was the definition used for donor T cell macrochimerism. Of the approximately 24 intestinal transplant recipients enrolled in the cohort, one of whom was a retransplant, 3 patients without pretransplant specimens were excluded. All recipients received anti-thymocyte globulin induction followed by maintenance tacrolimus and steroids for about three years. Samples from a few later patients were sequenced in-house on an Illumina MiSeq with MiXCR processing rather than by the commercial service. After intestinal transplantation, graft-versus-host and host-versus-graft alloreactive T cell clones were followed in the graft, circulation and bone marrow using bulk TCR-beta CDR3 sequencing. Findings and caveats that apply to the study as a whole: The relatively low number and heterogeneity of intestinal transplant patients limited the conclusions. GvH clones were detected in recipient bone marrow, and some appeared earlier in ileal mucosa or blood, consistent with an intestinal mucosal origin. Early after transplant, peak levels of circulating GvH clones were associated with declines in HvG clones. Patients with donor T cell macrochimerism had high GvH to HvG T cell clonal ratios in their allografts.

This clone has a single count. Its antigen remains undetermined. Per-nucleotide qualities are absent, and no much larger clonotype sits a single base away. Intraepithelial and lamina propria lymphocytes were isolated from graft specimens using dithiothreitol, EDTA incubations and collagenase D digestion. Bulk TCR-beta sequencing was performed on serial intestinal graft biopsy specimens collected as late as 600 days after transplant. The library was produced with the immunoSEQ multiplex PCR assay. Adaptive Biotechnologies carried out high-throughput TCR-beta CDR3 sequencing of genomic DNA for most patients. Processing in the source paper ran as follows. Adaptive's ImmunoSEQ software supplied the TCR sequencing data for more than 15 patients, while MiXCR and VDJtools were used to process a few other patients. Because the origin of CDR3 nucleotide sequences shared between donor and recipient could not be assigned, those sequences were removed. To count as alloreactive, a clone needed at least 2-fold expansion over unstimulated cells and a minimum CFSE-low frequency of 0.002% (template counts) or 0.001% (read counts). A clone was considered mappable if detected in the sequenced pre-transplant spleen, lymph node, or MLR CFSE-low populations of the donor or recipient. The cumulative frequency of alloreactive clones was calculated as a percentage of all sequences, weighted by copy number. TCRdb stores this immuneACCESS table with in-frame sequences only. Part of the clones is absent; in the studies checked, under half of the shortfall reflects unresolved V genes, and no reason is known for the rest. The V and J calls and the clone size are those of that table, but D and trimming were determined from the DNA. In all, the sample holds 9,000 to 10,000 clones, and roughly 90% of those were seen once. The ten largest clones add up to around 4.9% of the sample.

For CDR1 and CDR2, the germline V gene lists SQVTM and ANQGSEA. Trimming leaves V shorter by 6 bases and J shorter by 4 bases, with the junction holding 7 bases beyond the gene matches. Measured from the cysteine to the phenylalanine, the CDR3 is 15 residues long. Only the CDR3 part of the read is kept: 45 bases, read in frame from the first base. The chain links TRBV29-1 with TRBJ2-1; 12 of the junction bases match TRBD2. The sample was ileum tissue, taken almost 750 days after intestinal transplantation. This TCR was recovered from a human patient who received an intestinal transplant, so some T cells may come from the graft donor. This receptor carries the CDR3 CSVPTTSGGYNEQFF. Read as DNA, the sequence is TGCAGCGTCCCCACGACTAGCGGGGGATACAATGAGCAGTTCTTC.